What follows is one T cell receptor (beta chain) and its context. The target antigen is unknown. TCRdb's copy holds only in-frame clones and misses some; the assay was immunoSEQ multiplex PCR. In the table there are around 70,000 clones, 70% to 90% of which are singletons. This sample stems from a study of T cell responses to AZD1222 COVID-19 vaccine. Second doses at about 4 or about 12 weeks were pooled. General study results and limits: There were mostly white British donors and more females than males, and clonal diversity was possibly underestimated.

Sequences were derived from peripheral blood, sampled 28 days after the second AZD1222 dose. The clonotype was recovered from an adult who received the AZD1222 COVID-19 vaccine.

CDR3 bases: TGTGCCAGCAGTGTCACAGAGTCGGCCCTCCACTTT. Protein product: CASSVTESALHF. The V call is TRBV2, the J call TRBJ1-6; D call uncertain. The CDR3 contains 12 residues. In germline, CDR1 is SNHLY, CDR2 FYNNEI. Trimming took off 4 bases at V and 14 bases at J, with 12 bases between the two ends.